This is a list of T cell receptor beta chains from one sample in a study of blood T cell repertoires in COVID-19. Method: immunoSEQ multiplex PCR; TCRdb's copy keeps in-frame clones and lacks some. The data hold about 230,000 clones, with over 65% observed a single time. The sequencing sample was made of peripheral blood. All receptors come from a woman between 65 and 79 years old with active or convalescent COVID-19. Both conserved end residues are part of each CDR3. A D gene is named only where the DNA matches it firmly. Only some rows state a clone size, as once, few, many or a class for expanded clones.

len	v_gene	d_gene	j_gene	abundance	CDR3aa	CDR3nt
14	TRBV6-5	.	TRBJ1-1	few	CASSYRVGNTEAFF	TGTGCCAGCAGTTACCGGGTGGGGAACACTGAAGCTTTCTTT
15	TRBV7-2	TRBD1	TRBJ1-4	.	CASSPRQGVYEKLFF	TGTGCCAGCAGCCCGAGACAGGGGGTCTATGAAAAACTGTTTTTT
15	TRBV11-2	TRBD2	TRBJ2-7	once	CASSPGLAGIYEQYF	TGTGCCAGCAGTCCGGGACTAGCGGGGATTTACGAGCAGTACTTC
13	TRBV7-6	.	TRBJ1-1	.	CASRPTPETEAFF	TGTGCCAGCAGACCCACACCGGAGACTGAAGCTTTCTTT
16	TRBV15	.	TRBJ1-5	once	CATSRDNVGGVQPQHF	TGTGCCACCAGCAGAGATAATGTCGGGGGAGTACAGCCCCAGCATTTT
13	TRBV5-1	.	TRBJ2-7	.	CASSLDFSDEQYF	TGCGCCAGCAGCTTGGATTTCAGTGACGAGCAGTACTTC
15	TRBV5-1	TRBD2	TRBJ2-1	.	CASSLNVAGGDEQFF	TGCGCCAGCAGCTTGAATGTAGCGGGAGGCGATGAGCAGTTCTTC
17	TRBV5-1	.	TRBJ1-6	.	CASSTGQSPSYNSPLHF	TGCGCCAGCAGCACCGGACAGTCCCCCTCCTATAATTCACCCCTCCACTTT
15	TRBV27	.	TRBJ2-1	few	CASSIRQGGDNEQFF	TGTGCCAGCAGTATCAGACAGGGCGGGGACAATGAGCAGTTCTTC
12	TRBV19	.	TRBJ1-2	.	CASSHRGYGYTF	TGTGCCAGTAGTCATAGGGGGTATGGCTACACCTTC
16	TRBV4-1	TRBD1	TRBJ2-7	.	CASSQGRTQGAGEQYF	TGCGCCAGCAGCCAAGGTCGAACACAGGGGGCTGGCGAGCAGTACTTC
16	TRBV9	TRBD1	TRBJ2-7	.	CASSVWATGGPHEQYF	TGTGCCAGCAGCGTGTGGGCGACAGGGGGCCCCCACGAGCAGTACTTC
16	TRBV7-9	TRBD1	TRBJ1-4	.	CASSLPWGTGLEKLFF	TGTGCCAGCAGCCTCCCATGGGGGACAGGGTTGGAAAAACTGTTTTTT
14	TRBV11-3	.	TRBJ1-6	once	CASSLDGQNSPLHF	TGTGCCAGCAGCTTAGATGGGCAGAATTCACCCCTCCACTTT
15	TRBV5-6	TRBD1	TRBJ1-2	.	CASSLAGTGGSGYTF	TGTGCCAGCAGCTTGGCGGGAACAGGGGGCAGTGGCTACACCTTC
13	TRBV9	TRBD1	TRBJ1-1	.	CASSTTTGTEAFF	TGTGCCAGCAGCACGACGACAGGGACTGAAGCTTTCTTT
14	TRBV13	.	TRBJ2-7	.	CASSLGIGDYEQYF	TGTGCCAGCAGCTTAGGGATAGGGGACTACGAGCAGTACTTC
14	TRBV5-4	.	TRBJ1-1	.	CASSLDSANTEAFF	TGTGCCAGCAGCCTGGACAGTGCGAACACTGAAGCTTTCTTT
12	TRBV11-2	.	TRBJ1-1	.	CASSYQRTEAFF	TGTGCCAGCAGCTACCAGCGGACTGAAGCTTTCTTT
13	TRBV28	.	TRBJ1-2	.	CASSVQWNYGYTF	TGTGCCAGCAGTGTTCAGTGGAACTATGGCTACACCTTC
14	TRBV18	.	TRBJ2-7	.	CASSPPAGTYEQYF	TGTGCCAGCTCACCACCAGCAGGGACCTACGAGCAGTACTTC
13	TRBV2	.	TRBJ1-1	.	CASSEWDSTEAFF	TGTGCCAGCAGTGAATGGGACTCGACTGAAGCTTTCTTT
16	TRBV28	.	TRBJ1-4	.	CASSFTIGRRDEKLFF	TGTGCCAGCAGTTTCACTATAGGACGGAGGGATGAAAAACTGTTTTTT
11	TRBV2	.	TRBJ1-6	.	CASSGLTPLHF	TGTGCCAGCAGTGGGCTCACACCCCTCCACTTT
15	TRBV27	.	TRBJ1-2	.	CASSLAPGGGYGYTF	TGTGCCAGCAGTCTGGCCCCGGGGGGCGGCTATGGCTACACCTTC
13	TRBV28	TRBD1	TRBJ1-1	few	CASRSGQGAEAFF	TGTGCCAGCAGATCGGGACAGGGAGCTGAAGCTTTCTTT
15	TRBV5-1	.	TRBJ2-1	.	CASSLDFSSYNEQFF	TGCGCCAGCAGCCTTGATTTTAGCTCCTACAATGAGCAGTTCTTC
16	TRBV28	TRBD2	TRBJ2-5	.	CASTELAGEIAETQYF	TGTGCCAGCACTGAGCTAGCGGGAGAGATAGCGGAGACCCAGTACTTC
17	TRBV5-4	TRBD1	TRBJ1-2	.	CASSLGGRGDSNYGYTF	TGTGCCAGCAGCTTGGGCGGCAGGGGGGACTCTAACTATGGCTACACCTTC
15	TRBV27	.	TRBJ2-7	.	CASSLWGGASYEQYF	TGTGCCAGCAGTTTATGGGGCGGGGCCTCCTACGAGCAGTACTTC
11	TRBV29-1	.	TRBJ2-7	.	CSGGEIYEQYF	TGCAGCGGGGGGGAGATCTACGAGCAGTACTTC
16	TRBV10-3	.	TRBJ1-6	.	CAISASRGSDNSPLHF	TGTGCCATCAGTGCGTCCCGGGGGTCGGATAATTCACCCCTCCACTTT
14	TRBV11-3	TRBD1	TRBJ2-1	.	CASSRSTGYDEQFF	TGTGCCAGCAGCCGGTCGACAGGGTACGATGAGCAGTTCTTC
16	TRBV4-3	.	TRBJ1-4	.	CASSQDIGATNEKLFF	TGCGCCAGCAGCCAAGATATCGGTGCAACTAATGAAAAACTGTTTTTT
14	TRBV2	TRBD2	TRBJ2-5	.	CASSVAGGQETQYF	TGTGCCAGCAGTGTAGCGGGGGGCCAAGAGACCCAGTACTTC
11	TRBV20-1	TRBD1	TRBJ1-1	.	CSAPGGTEAFF	TGCAGTGCACCAGGGGGCACTGAAGCTTTCTTT
16	TRBV4-1	TRBD1	TRBJ1-6	.	CASSQIDRVGVSPLHF	TGCGCCAGCAGCCAAATCGACAGGGTCGGAGTTTCACCCCTCCACTTT
14	TRBV30	.	TRBJ2-3	.	CAWSVRVTPDTQYF	TGTGCCTGGAGTGTACGGGTAACCCCAGATACGCAGTATTTT
14	TRBV3-1/TRBV3-2	.	TRBJ2-2	.	CASSPLAGYGELFF	TGTGCCAGCAGCCCCTTGGCGGGGTACGGGGAGCTGTTTTTT
15	TRBV4-3	.	TRBJ2-1	.	CASSQDQAGWNEQFF	TGCGCCAGCAGCCAAGATCAGGCAGGGTGGAATGAGCAGTTCTTC
14	TRBV27	TRBD1	TRBJ1-5	.	CASNDDRVGVPQHF	TGTGCCAGCAACGACGACAGGGTTGGAGTTCCCCAGCATTTT
12	TRBV2	TRBD1	TRBJ1-2	.	CASRGTVYGYTF	TGTGCCAGCAGAGGGACAGTCTATGGCTACACCTTC
15	TRBV19	.	TRBJ1-1	.	CASIPGPRQYAEAFF	TGTGCCAGTATCCCCGGCCCGCGGCAGTATGCTGAAGCTTTCTTT
14	TRBV28	.	TRBJ2-3	.	CATEKELSTDTQYF	TGTGCCACCGAGAAAGAACTCAGCACAGATACGCAGTATTTT
16	TRBV7-2	TRBD1	TRBJ1-2	once	CASSLGFPTGAYGYTF	TGTGCCAGCAGCTTAGGTTTTCCGACAGGGGCCTATGGCTACACCTTC
16	TRBV4-2	TRBD2	TRBJ2-3	.	CASSPGASGGSDTQYF	TGTGCCAGCAGCCCTGGGGCGAGCGGGGGATCTGATACGCAGTATTTT
17	TRBV28	TRBD2	TRBJ2-5	.	CASSFSTSGRAAKTQYF	TGTGCCAGCAGTTTTTCGACTAGCGGGAGGGCCGCGAAGACCCAGTACTTC
16	TRBV21-1	.	TRBJ1-1	.	CASSNSGRGRFTEAFF	TGTGCCAGCAGCAATTCGGGGAGGGGTCGGTTCACTGAAGCTTTCTTT
12	TRBV12-3/TRBV12-4	.	TRBJ2-1	.	CASSFLQGEQFF	TGTGCCAGCAGCTTCCTCCAGGGGGAGCAGTTCTTC
13	TRBV5-1	.	TRBJ2-5	.	CASSRSGQETQYF	TGCGCCAGCAGCAGGAGCGGGCAAGAGACCCAGTACTTC
18	TRBV25-1	.	TRBJ2-2	.	CASSESVGGLGVTGELFF	TGTGCCAGCAGTGAAAGTGTCGGGGGTCTAGGGGTCACCGGGGAGCTGTTTTTT
15	TRBV6-6	.	TRBJ2-1	many	CASSPSRRVYNEQFF	TGTGCCAGCAGTCCCAGCCGCCGGGTATACAATGAGCAGTTCTTC
16	TRBV6-5	TRBD1	TRBJ1-1	.	CASSYGTGIHTGEAFF	TGTGCCAGCAGTTACGGGACAGGGATCCACACCGGGGAAGCTTTCTTT
18	TRBV15	.	TRBJ1-3	.	CATSRDGQGHRSGNTIYF	TGTGCCACCAGCAGAGACGGGCAGGGTCACCGCTCTGGAAACACCATATATTTT